This entry is about one T cell receptor beta chain. This sample is part of a study of blood T cells in healthy people across ages. This CDR3 contains 13 residues. The V end was cut by 3 bases, the J end by 13 bases, with 16 bases between. Germline V gives CDR1 MGHDK, CDR2 SYGVNS. A sample-barcoded 5' primer and a J-beta primer mix were used in a second PCR of roughly 6 to 11 cycles. Every cDNA was tagged by a template-switch adaptor with 12 random nucleotides. TCRdb re-derived calls from the 5' RACE reads in MiXCR, one entry per CDR3 protein. The table lists 1.5 million to 1.8 million distinct CDR3 sequences, around 40% of them singletons. Donation came from healthy Caucasian individuals in Russia who were aged roughly 6 to 95.

The chain employs TRBV25-1 and TRBJ2-4; no clear D. Sequenced input: blood. The TCR sequence derives from a woman aged 18-29 years in good health. The DNA of the CDR3 is TGTGCCAGCAGTGACAGTTTTGGGAATGAGCAGTACTTC. It translates to CASSDSFGNEQYF.